The 7 T cell receptor beta chains below were found in one sample sequenced in a study of blood T cell repertoires in COVID-19. This table comes from immunoSEQ multiplex PCR, and its TCRdb copy is limited to in-frame clones, with some not included. The repertoire consists of about 230,000 clones, with around 88% occurring once and the leading ten covering roughly 8.7%. The sequencing input was peripheral blood. These receptor sequences come from a man aged 35 to 55 with active or convalescent COVID-19.

The chain combines TRBV19 with TRBJ1-1; D gene ambiguous. Germline V lookup: CDR1 LNHDA, CDR2 SQIVND (reference sequence). This CDR3 region has 16 residues. Trimming cost V 6 bases and J 4 bases, with 21 bases left between them. In DNA, the CDR3 is TGTGCCAGTAGGTCGACACGGCTCCGAATGGGCACTGAAGCTTTCTTT. This encodes CASRSTRLRMGTEAFF.

The chain recombines TRBV6-5 with TRBJ1-1, with D uncertain. The CDR3 is made up of 14 amino acids. The germline V gene has CDR1 MNHEY and CDR2 SVGAGI. Trimming left V 0 bases short and J 8 bases short, with 13 bases between. CDR3 sequence (DNA): TGTGCCAGCAGTTACTCGTGGGCAACTCAGGAAGCTTTCTTT. It yields the protein CASSYSWATQEAFF.

The chain employs TRBV25-1 and TRBJ2-2; tentative D call: TRBD2 (6 bases). V lost 8 bases to trimming and J lost 5 bases, with 12 bases between them. The CDR3 spans 13 residues. The germline CDR1 and CDR2 sequences are MGHDK and SYGVNS. CDR3 nucleotides: TGTGCCAGCGGCTGGGGAGGAACCGGGGAGCTGTTTTTT. It is translated as CASGWGGTGELFF.

This sequence joins TRBV6-1 and TRBJ1-2, with D perhaps TRBD1 (6 bases). The germline gives CDR1 MNHNS, CDR2 SASEGT. Deletions cut 2 bases from V and 5 bases from J, with 12 bases between. The CDR3 loop spans 14 amino acids. The CDR3 region is CASSENWTAYGYTF. CDR3 in DNA: TGTGCCAGCAGTGAAAATTGGACAGCGTATGGCTACACCTTC.

V is TRBV18 and J is TRBJ1-2, with 7 positions matching TRBD1. The V gene end was trimmed by 3 bases and the J gene end by 4 bases; junction bases not matched to a gene: 20. Germline assignment: CDR1 KGHSH and CDR2 LQKENI. This CDR3 is built from 19 residues. The CDR3 is CASSPTPPGQRPQGYGYTF. CDR3 coding DNA: TGTGCCAGCTCACCCACGCCCCCGGGACAGCGGCCCCAGGGCTATGGCTACACCTTC.

The rearrangement links TRBV14 to TRBJ2-1; D is unresolved. Germline CDR1 reads SGHDN; CDR2 reads FVKESK. The CDR3 loop spans 16 amino acids. V gave up 4 bases and J gave up 6 bases, with 19 bases separating them. In nucleotides, the CDR3 is TGTGCCAGCAGCCCCCGCCCCCCTAGTATCGTCAATGAGCAGTTCTTC. Its protein is CASSPRPPSIVNEQFF.

The rearrangement links TRBV6-4 to TRBJ2-5, with 8 bases that match TRBD2. The CDR3 is 13 amino acids. V shed 6 bases, J shed 4 bases, and the junction held 4 bases outside the gene matches. CDR1 is MRHNA and CDR2 is SNTAGT in the germline V gene. This CDR3 reads CASSGGDGETQYF. CDR3 nucleotide sequence: TGTGCCAGCAGCGGGGGGGACGGAGAGACCCAGTACTTC.